Each of the 25 T cell receptor beta chains below was sequenced from the same sample in a study of T cell repertoires in cytomegalovirus infection. TCRdb called the reads again in MiXCR, with one record for every CDR3 protein. Of some 680,000 distinct CDR3 sequences in the sample, 35% to 45% were seen once. The sequenced sample was PBMCs. Receptors originate from a human donor in good health (CMV status not recorded). Some clones in this sample may be carry-over from other donors' samples.

The V and J genes are TRBV24-1 and TRBJ2-3; 9 bases match TRBD1. Trimming at V came to 4 bases and at J to 2 bases, leaving 3 bases not matched to a gene. CDR1 and CDR2 from the germline V gene are KGHDR and SFDVKD. The CDR3 has 15 residues. The CDR3 nucleotides read TGTGCCACCAGTGAACGGGACAGGGTCACAGATACGCAGTATTTT. Its translation is CATSERDRVTDTQYF.

In this sample, this clonotype turned up a few times. This chain uses TRBV7-2 with TRBJ1-5; D uncertain. Trimming left V 3 bases short and J 5 bases short, with 8 bases between. There are 13 residues in the CDR3. Germline V gene sequence: CDR1 SGHTA, CDR2 FQGNSA. The CDR3 reads CASSFPGDQPQHF. The CDR3 DNA follows: TGTGCCAGCAGCTTCCCCGGGGATCAGCCCCAGCATTTT.

This sequence joins TRBV5-1 and TRBJ1-4; 9 nucleotides match TRBD1. V lost 7 bases and J lost 6; bases outside the gene matches: 4. This CDR3 contains 13 residues. CDR1 and CDR2 (germline): SGHRS, YFSETQ. Here the CDR3 reads CASARDRDEKLFF. In nucleotides, the CDR3 is TGCGCCAGCGCCCGGGACAGGGATGAAAAACTGTTTTTT.

There are a few counts of this clonotype. This rearrangement joins TRBV20-1 to TRBJ2-1; TRBD2 aligns across 8 bases. In germline, CDR1 is DFQATT, CDR2 SNEGSKA (reference sequence). The CDR3 is 15 residues long. J lost 6 bases, V lost 3 bases, and 10 bases had no gene match. CDR3 region: CSASDPSGLVNEQFF. In nucleotides, the CDR3 is TGCAGTGCTAGCGACCCCTCGGGACTAGTCAATGAGCAGTTCTTC.

Only a few counts were recorded for this clonotype. V is TRBV7-3 and J is TRBJ2-1; D possibly matches TRBD1 or TRBD2 (6 bases each). The CDR3 totals 16 residues. The germline V and J ends were trimmed by 0 bases and 5 bases, with 14 bases remaining between them. Looked up from germline, CDR1 is SGHTA and CDR2 is FQGTGA. The CDR3 DNA sequence: TGTGCCAGCAGCTTAACGGCCACGGGGGCCAACAATGAGCAGTTCTTC. It codes for CASSLTATGANNEQFF.

The chain couples TRBV7-6 to TRBJ2-7; D gene unclear. The germline V and J ends were trimmed by 8 bases and 0 bases, with 11 bases remaining between them. This CDR3 contains 13 residues. Germline CDR1 SGHVS, CDR2 FNYEAQ. The CDR3 loop is CASFAESSYEQYF. CDR3 DNA: TGTGCCAGCTTCGCGGAGAGCTCCTACGAGCAGTACTTC.

The V gene is TRBV6-1, the J gene TRBJ1-1; D ambiguous. Germline loops: CDR1 MNHNS, CDR2 SASEGT. The CDR3 has 11 amino acids. V gave up 1 base and J gave up 10 bases, with 7 bases separating them. This CDR3 reads CASSEGPGAFF. The CDR3 coding sequence is TGTGCCAGCAGTGAAGGCCCGGGAGCTTTCTTT.

Ten or more counts support this clonotype. The genes are TRBV6-5 and TRBJ2-6; D is unresolved. Germline CDR1 is MNHEY and CDR2 is SVGAGI. The CDR3 is made up of 15 amino acids. V dropped 2 bases and J dropped 0 bases, with 5 bases sitting between them. The CDR3 loop is CASSYGRSGANVLTF. Written as DNA, the CDR3 is TGTGCCAGCAGTTACGGGCGCTCTGGGGCCAACGTCCTGACTTTC.

J is TRBJ2-5 and V is TRBV12-3 or TRBV12-4, with 11 nucleotides matching TRBD1. With V trimmed by 3 bases and J by 9 bases, 9 bases remained unmatched. The CDR3 runs 15 residues. CDR3 sequence (DNA): TGTGCCAGCAGTTTCCGGGACGGGGGACAGGGGGCCCAGTACTTC. Translating gives CASSFRDGGQGAQYF.

The chain employs TRBV7-2 and TRBJ1-2; the D gene is possibly TRBD1 (6 bases). V lost 5 bases, J lost 5 bases, and 18 bases lay in between. This CDR3 contains 15 residues. Looked up from germline, CDR1 is SGHTA and CDR2 is FQGNSA. CDR3 DNA sequence: TGTGCCAGCAGCGATACCGCAACAGGGCCATATGGCTACACCTTC. It specifies CASSDTATGPYGYTF. The full variable domain, in which reference TRBV7-2 and TRBJ1-2 provide the parts outside the CDR3, is GAGVSQSPSNKVTEKGKDVELRCDPISGHTALYWYRQSLGQGLEFLIYFQGNSAPDKSGLPSDRFSAERTGGSVSTLTIQRTQQEDSAVYLCASSDTATGPYGYTFGSGTRLTVV.

This clonotype was recorded only once. The junction and the germline gene differ at one end; a read error may be behind it. This rearrangement joins TRBV4-1 to TRBJ2-3, with 9 bases aligning to TRBD1. The CDR3 runs 16 residues. CDR1 MGHRA and CDR2 YSYEKL come from the germline V gene. Here the CDR3 reads CASSQAYRGQTDTQYF. The CDR3, as DNA: TGTGCCAGCAGCCAAGCTTACAGGGGGCAGACAGATACGCAGTATTTT.

The V call is TRBV10-3, the J call TRBJ2-7; tentative D call: TRBD2 (6 bases). V gave up 0 bases and J gave up 4 bases, with 13 bases separating them. CDR3 length equals 15 residues. CDR1 ENHRY and CDR2 SYGVKD come from the germline V gene. The CDR3 sequence is CAISESVAVAYEQYF. In DNA, the CDR3 is TGTGCCATCAGTGAGTCAGTAGCGGTCGCTTACGAGCAGTACTTC.

For this clonotype: This clone may be a read error of a much larger clone one base away. V gene TRBV10-3 combines with J gene TRBJ1-1; a possible D gene is TRBD1 (6 bases). Germline V CDR1 and CDR2: ENHRY, SYGVKD. CDR3 size: 12 residues. DNA for the CDR3: TGTGCCATCAGAACAGGGTTGACTGAAGCTCTCTTT. Its translation is CAIRTGLTEALF.

This clonotype was seen only a few times. This sequence joins TRBV10-3 and TRBJ2-1, with 7 bases identical to TRBD2. Germline V gives CDR1 ENHRY, CDR2 SYGVKD. The junction had 5 bases not matched to a gene; V was cut back by 2 bases and J by 4 bases. This CDR3 contains 15 residues. CDR3 protein: CAISEERGEYNEQFF. For the CDR3, the DNA is TGTGCCATCAGTGAGGAGCGGGGAGAGTACAATGAGCAGTTCTTC.

This clonotype was seen more than once but under ten times. The rearrangement uses TRBV7-3 and TRBJ2-2, with D tentatively TRBD1 (6 bases). The CDR3 runs to 15 residues. Germline CDR1 reads SGHTA; CDR2 reads FQGTGA. V shed 5 bases and J shed 7 bases, with 17 bases lying between them. The DNA for the CDR3 is TGTGCCAGCAGCCGCGACCATAGACAGGTCGGGGAGCTGTTTTTT. Encoded protein: CASSRDHRQVGELFF.

In this sample, this clonotype turned up a few times. J is TRBJ2-5 and V is TRBV10-3; TRBD1 agrees at 7 bases. The CDR3 has 14 amino acids. In germline, CDR1 is ENHRY, CDR2 SYGVKD. The J segment lost 3 bases and the V segment lost 5 bases, leaving 6 bases of the junction unmatched. CDR3 in amino acids: CAISPETGKETQYF. CDR3 coding DNA: TGTGCCATCAGTCCCGAGACAGGGAAAGAGACCCAGTACTTC.

This CDR3 is CAISEPTSDRRNYGYTF. The DNA of the CDR3 is TGTGCCATCAGTGAGCCCACTTCGGACAGACGAAACTATGGCTACACCTTC. This chain joins TRBV10-3 and TRBJ1-2, with D possibly being TRBD1 (6 bases). Trimming left V 2 bases short and J 2 bases short, with 18 bases between. Germline CDR1 ENHRY, CDR2 SYGVKD. The CDR3 totals 17 residues.

The chain recombines TRBV7-2 with TRBJ2-7, with 9 nucleotides matching TRBD1. This CDR3 is built from 15 residues. Germline V CDR1 and CDR2: SGHTA, FQGNSA. The ends lost 2 bases at V and 3 bases at J; junction bases unmatched: 5. In nucleotides, the CDR3 is TGTGCCAGCAGCTTAAAGGGACAGGGAGGCTACGAGCAGTACTTC. Translated, it gives CASSLKGQGGYEQYF. The full variable domain, its missing parts supplied by reference TRBV7-2 and TRBJ2-7, is GAGVSQSPSNKVTEKGKDVELRCDPISGHTALYWYRQSLGQGLEFLIYFQGNSAPDKSGLPSDRFSAERTGGSVSTLTIQRTQQEDSAVYLCASSLKGQGGYEQYFGPGTRLTVT.

The V call is TRBV6-1, the J call TRBJ2-2; the match to TRBD2 covers 8 bases. The germline V gene encodes CDR1 MNHNS and CDR2 SASEGT. J lost 5 bases, V lost 5 bases, and 10 bases had no gene match. The CDR3 consists of 16 residues. The CDR3 here is CASSSLGLVRTGELFF. The DNA of the CDR3 is TGTGCCAGCAGTTCTCTGGGACTAGTAAGGACCGGGGAGCTGTTTTTT.

The V call is TRBV28, the J call TRBJ2-2; 7 nucleotides match TRBD1. The CDR3 sequence is 15 residues long. J was trimmed by 1 base and V by 7 bases; bases with no gene match: 6. Germline V gene sequence: CDR1 MDHEN, CDR2 SYDVKM. The CDR3 loop reads CASKTAGGNTGELFF. CDR3 DNA sequence: TGTGCCAGCAAAACCGCAGGGGGGAACACCGGGGAGCTGTTTTTT.

This clonotype was picked up a small number of times. CDR3 coding DNA: TGTGCCAGCAGTGAAGTGGGGACAGGAGCTTATGGCTACACCTTC. Amino acids: CASSEVGTGAYGYTF. The V gene is TRBV6-1, the J gene TRBJ1-2; TRBD1 matches at 8 bases. The V segment lost 1 base and the J segment 5 bases; nucleotides outside the gene matches: 6. Germline CDR1 and CDR2: MNHNS and SASEGT. The CDR3 has 15 amino acids.

The chain carries TRBV12-3 or TRBV12-4 and TRBJ1-5; TRBD1 matches 8 bases. V lost 7 bases and J lost 7; bases outside the gene matches: 9. The CDR3 contains 14 residues. In DNA form, the CDR3 reads TGTGCCAGCACCCAAGACAGGGGTGGACAGCCCCAGCATTTT. This encodes CASTQDRGGQPQHF.

This clonotype occurred many times. The V call is TRBV7-2, the J call TRBJ1-1; D is unresolved. Trimming removed 5 bases at V and 2 bases at J, with 9 bases between. The CDR3 is 13 amino acids. Germline V gene lookup returns CDR1 SGHTA and CDR2 FQGNSA. The CDR3: CASSHGPNTEAFF. The CDR3 nucleotides read TGTGCCAGCAGCCATGGACCAAACACTGAAGCTTTCTTT.

Only one count was recorded for this clonotype. The V call is TRBV10-2, the J call TRBJ1-6, with D perhaps TRBD1 (6 bases). Trimming pared 6 bases from V and 10 bases from J, leaving 19 bases between. The V gene's germline CDR1 is WSHSY and CDR2 SAAADI. The length of the CDR3 is 15 residues. In DNA form, the CDR3 reads TGCGCCAGCAGGGACCAAAACAGGGCAGGCTCACCCCTCCACTTT. It yields the protein CASRDQNRAGSPLHF.

The chain links TRBV11-3 to TRBJ2-1, with 8 positions matching TRBD2. V lost 3 bases and J lost 6; bases outside the gene matches: 16. The CDR3 extends over 18 amino acids. CDR1 is SGHNT and CDR2 is YENEEA in the germline V gene. The CDR3 protein is CASSLGQGYGGRTNEQFF. In DNA form, the CDR3 reads TGTGCCAGCAGCTTGGGGCAGGGGTACGGCGGGAGGACCAATGAGCAGTTCTTC.